The source of this TCR beta chain is a study of CD8 T cells in Susac syndrome (dated by TCRdb to about 2019). Regarding the study in general: Of the Susac syndrome patients who were sequenced, roughly 8 were in clinical remission while six had clinically active disease. At the time of blood withdrawal, Susac syndrome patients were either therapy-naive, taking corticosteroids (with some also receiving IVIg), or on IVIg alone. The study used repertoire sequencing to test whether antigen drove CD8+ T cell activation and differentiation in Susac syndrome.

Overall study results and their limits: The number of individuals in the TCR sequencing and HLA analysis was recognized as being relatively small. The CD4+ T cell repertoire of patients with Susac syndrome showed no detectable clonal expansion.

RNA was extracted using the RNeasy kit, and about 0.5 to 1 ug of the RNA was reverse transcribed with random hexamers. The immunoSEQ multiplex PCR assay, which covers 54 Vbeta and 13 Jbeta segments, was used to amplify TCR beta CDR3 regions. Bias from PCR amplification was corrected by using a synthetic template baseline for primer optimization and for computational correction. As for how the authors treated the data: Reads were annotated to V, D and J genes per IMGT and analyzed with immunoSEQ Analyzer, keeping only productive sequences. Clonality was calculated as one minus the Shannon entropy normalized by log2 of the number of productive unique sequences. For each patient and control, public and private clones were evaluated among the 100 most prevalent clones. Clones were defined as Susac-specific when absent from the healthy and MS cohorts, from about 970 published viral clones and from other ImmuneACCESS disease sequences. The public sequencing data were trimmed at Q25 with fastp and processed into clonotypes with MiXCR by TCRdb, which kept only in-frame beta chains. Identical CDR3 proteins give one entry, which carries the most common genes and DNA. The V and J calls follow TCRdb's processing rather than the paper's. The sample table records a few hundred thousand distinct CDR3 sequences; approximately 94% of these occur just once. The ten top clones hold 0.15% to 0.2% of the sample.

From V the trimming removes 0 bases and from J it removes 0 bases, while the gene matches leave 9 bases of the junction unaccounted for. According to the germline V gene (reference sequence), CDR1 reads DFQATT and CDR2 reads SNEGSKA. The CDR3 goes from the cysteine to the phenylalanine over 19 residues. Of all the DNA, just the CDR3 is kept, 57 bases in frame from base 1. High-throughput TCR beta sequencing profiled peripheral blood CD8+ and CD4+ T cells from healthy donors, Susac syndrome patients and multiple sclerosis patients. The Susac syndrome patients fulfilled recently defined diagnostic criteria for either definite or probable disease. Bulk CD8+ and CD4+ T cells were purified by magnetic negative isolation, whereas CD8+ TEMRA cells were enriched by FACS. Blood was drawn into EDTA tubes, processed within 24 hours, and PBMCs were isolated by density gradient centrifugation. PBMCs destined for TCR sequencing were cryopreserved in liquid nitrogen and later thawed in a 37 °C water bath. Purity of sorted or isolated CD4+, CD8+ and CD8+ TEMRA cells was at least 90%.

This clonotype showed up just once. There is no known antigen for this receptor. One base away there is no much larger clone; base qualities are not given. One read is thin evidence. This TCR was recovered from a human donor with Susac syndrome. The sequence is built from TRBV20-1 and TRBJ2-3, and 13 junctional nucleotides match TRBD2. Sequencing used CD4+ T cells from PBMCs. This receptor has the CDR3 CSARDRTSGGPGSTDTQYF. The DNA is as follows: TGCAGTGCTAGAGATAGGACTAGCGGGGGCCCGGGGAGCACAGATACGCAGTATTTT.